One and the same sample provided the 28 T cell receptor beta chains below, sequenced in a study of T cell responses to AZD1222 COVID-19 vaccine. TCRdb keeps only in-frame clones here, not all; method: immunoSEQ multiplex PCR. The sample lists 80,000 to 100,000 clones, approximately 91% occurring once. The specimen comprised peripheral blood, sampled on day 0 of AZD1222 vaccination. The receptors originated from an adult in good health.

The rearrangement uses TRBV6-6 and TRBJ2-5; 9 bases align to TRBD2. The CDR3 runs 14 residues. The V and J ends lost 6 bases and 1 base, in that order; junction bases with no gene match: 3. From germline, CDR1 is MNHNY and CDR2 SVGAGI (reference sequence). CDR3 in DNA: TGTGCCAGCAGGATGACTAGCGGCCAAGAGACCCAGTACTTC. Protein product: CASRMTSGQETQYF.

V is TRBV15 and J is TRBJ2-5; D remains ambiguous. Trimming stripped 2 bases from V and 2 bases from J, with 6 bases between. The CDR3 runs 13 residues. The V gene's germline CDR1 is LNHNV and CDR2 YYDKDF (reference sequence). The CDR3 sequence: CATSRQAQETQYF. In DNA form, the CDR3 reads TGTGCCACCAGCAGACAGGCTCAAGAGACCCAGTACTTC.

The genes are TRBV5-1 and TRBJ2-2, with 10 bases aligning to TRBD1. Germline lookup yields CDR1 SGHRS and CDR2 YFSETQ. The CDR3 runs to 15 residues. Trimming removed 5 bases from V and 3 bases from J; junction bases left unmatched: 4. In nucleotides, the CDR3 is TGCGCCAGCAGGCCGGGACAGGGGTACACCGGGGAGCTGTTTTTT. Translating gives CASRPGQGYTGELFF.

This chain links TRBV6-5 with TRBJ2-7; D is unclear. The CDR3 is 15 amino acids. Looked up from germline, CDR1 is MNHEY and CDR2 is SVGAGI. Trimming took off 0 bases at V and 1 base at J, with 10 bases between the two ends. The CDR3 DNA is TGTGCCAGCAGTTACTCCTCCTGGGATTCCTACGAGCAGTACTTC. Translated, it gives CASSYSSWDSYEQYF.

The rearrangement links TRBV19 to TRBJ1-1; D remains unclear. CDR1 and CDR2 (germline): LNHDA, SQIVND (reference sequence). The V and J ends lost 6 bases and 1 base respectively, with 6 bases between them. The CDR3 is made up of 12 amino acids. The CDR3 loop reads CASRFGNTEAFF. The CDR3 DNA follows: TGTGCCAGTAGGTTCGGGAACACTGAAGCTTTCTTT.

V is TRBV7-2 and J is TRBJ2-2, with TRBD1 as a possible D gene (5 bases). Germline CDR1 is SGHTA and CDR2 is FQGNSA. The germline V and J ends were trimmed by 5 bases and 1 base, with 11 bases remaining between them. CDR3 length equals 15 residues. CDR3 sequence reads: CASSLYGQNTGELFF. In DNA form, the CDR3 reads TGTGCCAGCAGCCTTTACGGACAGAACACCGGGGAGCTGTTTTTT.

V usage is TRBV4-1 and J usage is TRBJ2-5, with no clear D. Trimming removed 1 base at V and 5 bases at J, with 11 bases between. Germline V gives CDR1 MGHRA, CDR2 YSYEKL. The CDR3 is made up of 14 amino acids. The CDR3 here is CASSQVKVLETQYF. CDR3 sequence (DNA): TGCGCCAGCAGCCAAGTTAAGGTGTTGGAGACCCAGTACTTC.

The J gene is TRBJ2-3, the V gene TRBV7-2; D is perhaps TRBD2 (5 bases). V was clipped by 5 bases and J by 0 bases, with 15 bases between them. The CDR3 runs 16 residues. From germline, CDR1 is SGHTA and CDR2 FQGNSA. The CDR3 region has the DNA TGTGCCAGCAGCCCCCGAGTCCGGACTAGCACAGATACGCAGTATTTT. This gives the protein CASSPRVRTSTDTQYF.

The genes are TRBV27 and TRBJ1-1, with D hard to call. Germline lookup yields CDR1 MNHEY and CDR2 SMNVEV (reference sequence). The CDR3 loop spans 16 amino acids. The V end was cut by 5 bases, the J end by 4 bases, with 20 bases between. The CDR3 here is CASSLTGRIRLTEAFF. CDR3 sequence (DNA): TGTGCCAGCAGTCTGACGGGGAGAATAAGACTCACTGAAGCTTTCTTT.

Note on this clone: One junction end disagrees with the germline gene, perhaps due to a read error. The J gene is TRBJ1-5, the V gene TRBV28, with 10 bases aligning to TRBD1. CDR3 length equals 13 residues. In germline, CDR1 is MDHEN, CDR2 SYDVKM. The CDR3 here is CASSLFYGTGVDF. The CDR3 nucleotides are TGTGCCAGCAGTTTATTTTACGGGACAGGGGTGGATTTT.

V and J are TRBV6-5 and TRBJ2-3; D might be TRBD2 (5 bases). Germline CDR1 and CDR2: MNHEY and SVGAGI. V was pared by 0 bases and J by 6 bases, with 13 bases between. This CDR3 comprises 15 residues. In DNA, the CDR3 is TGTGCCAGCAGTTACTCGCCGCTAGCTGCGGATACGCAGTATTTT. This encodes CASSYSPLAADTQYF.

J is TRBJ2-5 and V is TRBV5-1; TRBD1 is a possible D gene (5 bases). The V and J ends lost 5 bases and 4 bases respectively, with 12 bases between them. This CDR3 has 13 amino acids. Germline loops: CDR1 SGHRS, CDR2 YFSETQ. This chain's CDR3 is CASRKGQGETQYF. The CDR3, as DNA: TGCGCCAGCAGGAAAGGACAAGGAGAGACCCAGTACTTC.

With regard to this clone: This sample includes further DNA sequences coding for the same CDR3. The J gene is TRBJ1-1, the V gene TRBV7-9; 7 bases are a match to TRBD1. After removal of 5 bases from V and 4 bases from J, the junction contained 7 bases not matched to a gene. CDR1 and CDR2 (germline): SEHNR, FQNEAQ (reference sequence). The CDR3 covers 14 residues. The CDR3 reads CASSPRQGSTEAFF. CDR3 nucleotides: TGTGCCAGCAGCCCACGACAGGGATCCACTGAAGCTTTCTTT.

This chain joins TRBV5-1 and TRBJ1-1; D gene unclear. Looked up from germline, CDR1 is SGHRS and CDR2 is YFSETQ. This CDR3 contains 16 residues. Deletions cut 1 base from V and 4 bases from J, with 17 bases between. CDR3 in DNA: TGCGCCAGCAGCTTGAGGCCGCGTTCGGGGTCCACTGAAGCTTTCTTT. Translated, it gives CASSLRPRSGSTEAFF.

The chain joins TRBV19 to TRBJ2-4; D is possibly TRBD1 (5 bases). V dropped 7 bases and J dropped 7 bases, with 14 bases sitting between them. Germline-derived CDR1 and CDR2 are LNHDA and SQIVND (reference sequence). The length of the CDR3 is 13 residues. The CDR3 is CASMGQEPNIQYF. CDR3 bases: TGTGCCAGTATGGGGCAGGAGCCCAACATTCAGTACTTC.

V gene TRBV6-6 combines with J gene TRBJ1-1; D is ambiguous. Germline CDR1 reads MNHNY; CDR2 reads SVGAGI (reference sequence). The CDR3 length is 10 residues. The germline V and J ends were trimmed by 3 bases and 9 bases, with 5 bases remaining between them. In nucleotides, the CDR3 is TGTGCCAGCAGTTATATCCAAGCTTTCTTT. It is translated as CASSYIQAFF.

This rearrangement joins TRBV29-1 to TRBJ1-5; D is unresolved. V was shortened by 4 bases and J by 4 bases, with 8 bases between the two germline ends. Germline values: CDR1 SQVTM, CDR2 ANQGSEA. CDR3 length: 12 amino acids. The CDR3 DNA is TGCAGCGTTGTAATCGGTAATCAGCCCCAGCATTTT. Translation gives CSVVIGNQPQHF.

The rearrangement joins TRBV18 to TRBJ2-3, with 12 positions matching TRBD1. The CDR3 is 17 amino acids. CDR1 and CDR2 from the germline V gene are KGHSH and LQKENI. J was trimmed by 3 bases and V by 3 bases; bases with no gene match: 7. CDR3 DNA sequence: TGTGCCAGCTCACCCGACTGGGACAGGGGGCGAACAGATACGCAGTATTTT. Translating gives CASSPDWDRGRTDTQYF. Using reference TRBV18 and TRBJ2-3 for the parts outside the CDR3, the full variable domain is NAGVMQNPRHLVRRRGQEARLRCSPMKGHSHVYWYRQLPEEGLKFMVYLQKENIIDESGMPKERFSAEFPKEGPSILRIQQVVRGDSAAYFCASSPDWDRGRTDTQYFGPGTRLTVL.

In its sample, this clone was seen once. V gene TRBV6-6 combines with J gene TRBJ2-5; unclear D gene. Deletions cut 7 bases from V and 1 base from J, with 10 bases between. The germline CDR1 and CDR2 sequences are MNHNY and SVGAGI (reference sequence). The CDR3 has 13 residues. Written as DNA, the CDR3 is TGTGCCAGCATCCGTTCTACCCAAGAGACCCAGTACTTC. Its translation: CASIRSTQETQYF.

The genes are TRBV28 and TRBJ1-5, with D tentatively TRBD1 (6 bases). The germline V and J ends were trimmed by 3 bases and 1 base, with 10 bases remaining between them. From germline, CDR1 is MDHEN and CDR2 SYDVKM. The CDR3 sequence is 15 residues long. Here the CDR3 reads CASSFMGASNQPQHF. CDR3 DNA sequence: TGTGCCAGCAGTTTTATGGGGGCGAGCAATCAGCCCCAGCATTTT.

Here the CDR3 reads CASSVAFSTSGNADTQYF. The CDR3 DNA follows: TGTGCCAGCAGCGTAGCTTTTTCGACTAGCGGGAACGCAGATACGCAGTATTTT. The gene calls are TRBV9 and TRBJ2-3, with TRBD2 matching over 11 bases. Per the germline V gene, CDR1 is SGDLS and CDR2 is YYNGEE. This CDR3 comprises 18 residues. Losses at the gene ends were 0 bases for V and 4 bases for J; bases not matched to a gene: 10.

Note on this clone: A read error may be the cause here, since a much bigger clone is one base away. This same CDR3 is encoded by further DNA sequences in the sample. The V and J genes are TRBV19 and TRBJ2-5; no clear D gene. The CDR3 is 11 residues long. Trimming cost V 6 bases and J 1 base, with 3 bases left between them. Germline-derived CDR1 and CDR2 are LNHDA and SQIVND (reference sequence). The CDR3 region has the DNA TGTGCCAGTAGGGGCCAAGAGACCCAGTACTTC. Residues: CASRGQETQYF.

This rearrangement joins TRBV28 to TRBJ2-1, with D possibly TRBD2 on 5 matching bases. V dropped 6 bases and J dropped 10 bases, with 22 bases sitting between them. From germline, CDR1 is MDHEN and CDR2 SYDVKM. The CDR3 spans 15 residues. The DNA for the CDR3 is TGTGCCAGCAGGGGGTCGGGGTTGGGCGCCGGGGAGCAGTTCTTC. Translation gives CASRGSGLGAGEQFF.

The chain uses TRBV9 and TRBJ2-7, with 7 bases matching TRBD1. CDR1 and CDR2 (germline): SGDLS, YYNGEE. V gave up 0 bases and J gave up 2 bases; unmatched junction bases: 5. The CDR3 is 15 amino acids. CDR3: CASSVAWDSTYEQYF. CDR3 DNA: TGTGCCAGCAGCGTAGCCTGGGACAGTACCTACGAGCAGTACTTC.

The rearrangement uses TRBV28 and TRBJ2-7; TRBD1 matches 7 bases. The V gene end was trimmed by 4 bases and the J gene end by 5 bases; junction bases not matched to a gene: 5. The CDR3 runs to 13 residues. Germline values: CDR1 MDHEN, CDR2 SYDVKM. CDR3 loop: CASSSPTGNEQYF. The CDR3 DNA reads as TGTGCCAGCAGTTCCCCGACAGGGAACGAGCAGTACTTC.

This chain connects TRBV7-8 to TRBJ2-2; 11 positions match TRBD2. CDR1 and CDR2 from the germline V gene are SGHVS and FQNEAQ. The CDR3 extends over 21 amino acids. The V and J ends lost 7 bases and 7 bases, in that order; junction bases with no gene match: 26. The CDR3 sequence is CASTKDRLRGLTSGSFGELFF. The CDR3 nucleotides read TGTGCCAGCACGAAGGACAGACTTAGGGGGCTAACTAGCGGGAGTTTCGGGGAGCTGTTTTTT.

V usage is TRBV7-9 and J usage is TRBJ1-3; D gene unclear. The CDR3 is 14 residues long. Per germline, CDR1 SEHNR and CDR2 FQNEAQ (reference sequence). V lost 6 bases and J lost 0, with 9 bases in between. In nucleotides, the CDR3 is TGTGCCAGCAGGCGGACCTCCTCTGGAAACACCATATATTTT. This gives the protein CASRRTSSGNTIYF.

This chain uses TRBV3-1 (or the pseudogene TRBV3-2) with TRBJ1-1, with 10 bases identical to TRBD1. Germline V gene lookup returns CDR1 LGHDT and CDR2 YNNKEL (reference sequence). This CDR3 spans 16 amino acids. V shed 5 bases, J shed 10 bases, and the junction held 16 bases outside the gene matches. The CDR3 region is CASSASDPRTGGRAFF. CDR3 sequence (DNA): TGTGCCAGCAGCGCATCAGACCCAAGGACAGGGGGGCGAGCTTTCTTT.